Given below is one T cell receptor (beta chain) in context. The target antigen is unknown. TCRdb's table, derived via immunoSEQ multiplex PCR, lists solely in-frame clones and lacks some. The sample consists of 160,000 or so clones, more than 80% of them appearing once. This sample stems from a study of T cell responses to AZD1222 COVID-19 vaccine. The study's findings and limits: No repertoire was sampled before or during the peak T cell response, only after it. Clonal diversity may have been underestimated, and the donors were mostly white British, with more females than males. Receipt of two AZD1222 doses was followed by a rise in Spike-specific TCR breadth and depth. Spike-wide coverage was observed for vaccine-associated CD4 TCRs, with dominant responses at 160-218 and 743-854.

The CDR3 has 15 residues. V lost 3 bases, J lost 4 bases, and 15 bases lay in between. Germline CDR1 and CDR2: SGHTA and FQGTGA. Sequenced here: peripheral blood, sampled 28 days after the second dose of the MenACWY control vaccine. The TCR comes from an adult who received the MenACWY meningococcal vaccine as a control. The chain employs TRBV7-3 and TRBJ1-1, with a possible D match to TRBD1 (6 bases). CDR3 amino acids: CASSFRTVLSTEAFF. In nucleotides, the CDR3 is TGTGCCAGCAGCTTCCGGACAGTACTGAGCACTGAAGCTTTCTTT. Looking up the rest from reference TRBV7-3 and TRBJ1-1 gives the full variable domain: GAGVSQTPSNKVTEKGKYVELRCDPISGHTALYWYRQSLGQGPEFLIYFQGTGAADDSGLPNDRFFAVRPEGSVSTLKIQRTERGDSAVYLCASSFRTVLSTEAFFGQGTRLTVV.